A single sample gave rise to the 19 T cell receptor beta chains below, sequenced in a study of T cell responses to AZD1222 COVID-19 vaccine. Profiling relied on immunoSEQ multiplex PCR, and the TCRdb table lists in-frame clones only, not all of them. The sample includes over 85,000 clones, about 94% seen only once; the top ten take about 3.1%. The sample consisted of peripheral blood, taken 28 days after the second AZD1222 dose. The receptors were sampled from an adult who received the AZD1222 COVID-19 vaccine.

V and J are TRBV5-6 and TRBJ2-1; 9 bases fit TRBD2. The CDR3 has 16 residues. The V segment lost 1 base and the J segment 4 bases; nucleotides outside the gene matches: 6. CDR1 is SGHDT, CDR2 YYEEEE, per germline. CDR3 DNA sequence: TGTGCCAGCAGCTTGATCGGGACTAGCCCTTACAATGAGCAGTTCTTC. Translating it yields CASSLIGTSPYNEQFF.

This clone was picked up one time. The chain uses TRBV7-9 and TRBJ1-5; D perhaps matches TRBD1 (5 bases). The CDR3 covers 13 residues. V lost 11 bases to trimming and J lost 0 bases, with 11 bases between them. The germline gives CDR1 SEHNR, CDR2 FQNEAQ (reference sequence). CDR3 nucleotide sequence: TGTGCCGTCACGGGGGATAGCAATCAGCCCCAGCATTTT. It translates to CAVTGDSNQPQHF. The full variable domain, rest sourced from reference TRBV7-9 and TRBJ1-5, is DTGVSQNPRHKITKRGQNVTFRCDPISEHNRLYWYRQTLGQGPEFLTYFQNEAQLEKSRLLSDRFSAERPKGSFSTLEIQRTEQGDSAMYLCAVTGDSNQPQHFGDGTRLSIL.

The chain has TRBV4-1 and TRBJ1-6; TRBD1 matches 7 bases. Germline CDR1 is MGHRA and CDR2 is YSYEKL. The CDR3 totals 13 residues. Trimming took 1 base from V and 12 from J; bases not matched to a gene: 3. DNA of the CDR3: TGCGCCAGCAGCCAAGGTCAGGGGGGACCCCTCCACTTT. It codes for CASSQGQGGPLHF.

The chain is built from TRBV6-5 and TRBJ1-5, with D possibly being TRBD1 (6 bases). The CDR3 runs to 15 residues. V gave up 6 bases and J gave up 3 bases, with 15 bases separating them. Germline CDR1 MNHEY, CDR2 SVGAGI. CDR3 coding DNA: TGTGCCAGCAGGGAGAGTATGGGACACAATCAGCCCCAGCATTTT. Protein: CASRESMGHNQPQHF.

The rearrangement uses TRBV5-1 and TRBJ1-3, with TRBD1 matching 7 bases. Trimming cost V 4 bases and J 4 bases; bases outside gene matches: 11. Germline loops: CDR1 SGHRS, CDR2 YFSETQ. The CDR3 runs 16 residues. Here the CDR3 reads CASSVQGPARGNTIYF. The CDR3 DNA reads TGCGCCAGCAGCGTACAGGGGCCTGCTAGAGGAAACACCATATATTTT.

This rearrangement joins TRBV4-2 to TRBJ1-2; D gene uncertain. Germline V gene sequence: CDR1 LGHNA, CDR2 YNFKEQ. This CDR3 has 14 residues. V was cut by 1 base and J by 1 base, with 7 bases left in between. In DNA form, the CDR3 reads TGTGCCAGCAGCCAAGGCTCGCTTAACTATGGCTACACCTTC. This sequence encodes CASSQGSLNYGYTF.

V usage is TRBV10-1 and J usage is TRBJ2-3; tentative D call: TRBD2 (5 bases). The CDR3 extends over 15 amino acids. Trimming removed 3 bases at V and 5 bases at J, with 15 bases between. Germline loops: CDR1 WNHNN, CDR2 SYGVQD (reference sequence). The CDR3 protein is CASSESGRLGDTQYF. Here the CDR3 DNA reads TGCGCCAGCAGTGAATCGGGGAGATTGGGAGATACGCAGTATTTT.

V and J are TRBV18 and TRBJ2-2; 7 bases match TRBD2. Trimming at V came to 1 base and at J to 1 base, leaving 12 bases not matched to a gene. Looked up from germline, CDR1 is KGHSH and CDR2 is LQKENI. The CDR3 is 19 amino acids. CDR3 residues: CASSPQRLARSVNTGELFF. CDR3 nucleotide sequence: TGTGCCAGCTCACCACAGAGACTAGCACGATCCGTGAACACCGGGGAGCTGTTTTTT.

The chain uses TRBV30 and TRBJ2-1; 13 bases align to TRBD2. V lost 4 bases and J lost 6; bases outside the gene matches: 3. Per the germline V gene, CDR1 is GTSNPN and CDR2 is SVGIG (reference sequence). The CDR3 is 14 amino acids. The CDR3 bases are TGTGCCTGGACCGGGACTAGCGGGGTCAATGAGCAGTTCTTC. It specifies CAWTGTSGVNEQFF.

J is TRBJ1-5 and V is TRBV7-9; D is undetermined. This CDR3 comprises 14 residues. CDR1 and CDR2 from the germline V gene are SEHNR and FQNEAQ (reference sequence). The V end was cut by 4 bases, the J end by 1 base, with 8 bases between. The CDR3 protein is CASSSDLSNQPQHF. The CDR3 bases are TGTGCCAGCAGCTCCGACTTAAGCAATCAGCCCCAGCATTTT.

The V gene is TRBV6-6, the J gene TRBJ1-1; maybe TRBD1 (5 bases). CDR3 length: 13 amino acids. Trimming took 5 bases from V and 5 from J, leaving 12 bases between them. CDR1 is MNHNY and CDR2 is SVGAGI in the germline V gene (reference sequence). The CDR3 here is CASSTIRGTEAFF. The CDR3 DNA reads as TGTGCCAGCAGTACGATCCGGGGGACTGAAGCTTTCTTT.

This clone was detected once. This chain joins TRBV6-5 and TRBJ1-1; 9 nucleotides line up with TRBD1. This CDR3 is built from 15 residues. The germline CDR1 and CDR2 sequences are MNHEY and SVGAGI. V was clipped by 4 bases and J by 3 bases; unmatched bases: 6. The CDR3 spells CASSLLQGADTEAFF. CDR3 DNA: TGTGCCAGCAGTTTGTTACAGGGGGCGGACACTGAAGCTTTCTTT.

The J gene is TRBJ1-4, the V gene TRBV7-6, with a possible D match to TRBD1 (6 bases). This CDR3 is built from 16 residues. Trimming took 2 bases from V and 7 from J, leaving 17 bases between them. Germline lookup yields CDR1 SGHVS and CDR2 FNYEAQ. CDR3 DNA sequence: TGTGCCAGCAGCTTATACAGGGAAGGGTGGCGTGAAAAACTGTTTTTT. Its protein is CASSLYREGWREKLFF.

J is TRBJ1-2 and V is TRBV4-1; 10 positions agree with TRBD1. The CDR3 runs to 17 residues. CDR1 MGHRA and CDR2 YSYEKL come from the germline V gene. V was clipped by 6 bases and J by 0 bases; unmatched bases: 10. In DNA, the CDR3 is TGCGCCAGCAGTCCAACCGGGACAGGGGCAGCTAACTATGGCTACACCTTC. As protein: CASSPTGTGAANYGYTF.

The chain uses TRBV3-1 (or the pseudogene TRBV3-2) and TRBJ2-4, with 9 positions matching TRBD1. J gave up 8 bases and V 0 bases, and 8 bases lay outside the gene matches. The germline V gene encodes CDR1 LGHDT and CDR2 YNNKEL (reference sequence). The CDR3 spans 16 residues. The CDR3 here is CASSQDGQGKKDIQYF. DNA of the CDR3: TGTGCCAGCAGCCAAGACGGACAGGGGAAGAAGGACATTCAGTACTTC.

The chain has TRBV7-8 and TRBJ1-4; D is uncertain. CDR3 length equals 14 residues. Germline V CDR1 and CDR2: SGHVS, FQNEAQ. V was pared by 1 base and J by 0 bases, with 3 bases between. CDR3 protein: CASSLGTTNEKLFF. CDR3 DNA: TGTGCCAGCAGCTTAGGGACAACTAATGAAAAACTGTTTTTT.

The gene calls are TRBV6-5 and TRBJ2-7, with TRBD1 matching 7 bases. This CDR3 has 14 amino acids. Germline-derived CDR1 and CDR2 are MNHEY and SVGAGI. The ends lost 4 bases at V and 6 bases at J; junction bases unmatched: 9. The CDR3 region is CASSSDRAVGEQYF. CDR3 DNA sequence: TGTGCCAGCAGTTCCGACAGGGCAGTGGGCGAGCAGTACTTC.

The CDR3 DNA follows: TGCGCCAGCAGTTGGGCTTCCCCAGATTACCAAGCTTTCTTT. It yields the protein CASSWASPDYQAFF. The V and J genes are TRBV5-1 and TRBJ1-1; D is unclear. V lost 5 bases to trimming and J lost 9 bases, with 20 bases between them. The length of the CDR3 is 14 residues. The germline CDR1 and CDR2 sequences are SGHRS and YFSETQ. Complete variable domain (other parts from reference TRBV5-1 and TRBJ1-1): KAGVTQTPRYLIKTRGQQVTLSCSPISGHRSVSWYQQTPGQGLQFLFEYFSETQRNKGNFPGRFSGRQFSNSRSEMNVSTLELGDSALYLCASSWASPDYQAFFGQGTRLTVV.

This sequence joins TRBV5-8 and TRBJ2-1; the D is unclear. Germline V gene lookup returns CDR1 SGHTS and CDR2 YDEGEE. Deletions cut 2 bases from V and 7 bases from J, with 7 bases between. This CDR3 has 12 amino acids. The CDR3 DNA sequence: TGTGCCAGCAGCTTTTTACTAAATGAGCAGTTCTTC. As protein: CASSFLLNEQFF.